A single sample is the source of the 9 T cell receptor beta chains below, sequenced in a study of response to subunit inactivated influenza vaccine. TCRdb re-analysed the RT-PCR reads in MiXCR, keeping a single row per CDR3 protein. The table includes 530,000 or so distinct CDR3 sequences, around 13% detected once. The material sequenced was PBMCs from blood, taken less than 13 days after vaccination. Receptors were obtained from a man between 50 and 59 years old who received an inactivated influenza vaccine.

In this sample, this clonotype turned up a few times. This CDR3 is CASSLAPRGLQETQYF. In DNA, the CDR3 is TGTGCCAGCAGCTTAGCCCCGCGGGGCCTCCAAGAGACCCAGTACTTC. The rearrangement joins TRBV7-9 to TRBJ2-5, with a weak D call TRBD2 (6 bases). This CDR3 is built from 16 residues. Trimming took off 0 bases at V and 1 base at J, with 12 bases between the two ends. Germline lookup yields CDR1 SEHNR and CDR2 FQNEAQ (reference sequence). Together with reference TRBV7-9 and TRBJ2-5, the CDR3 gives the full variable domain: DTGVSQNPRHKITKRGQNVTFRCDPISEHNRLYWYRQTLGQGPEFLTYFQNEAQLEKSRLLSDRFSAERPKGSFSTLEIQRTEQGDSAMYLCASSLAPRGLQETQYFGPGTRLLVL.

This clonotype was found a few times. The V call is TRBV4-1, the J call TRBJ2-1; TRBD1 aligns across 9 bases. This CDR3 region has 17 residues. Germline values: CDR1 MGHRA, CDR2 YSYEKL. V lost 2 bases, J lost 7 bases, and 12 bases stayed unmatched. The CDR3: CASSQRIWTGEQNEQFF. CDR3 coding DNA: TGCGCCAGCAGCCAAAGGATTTGGACAGGGGAGCAAAATGAGCAGTTCTTC.

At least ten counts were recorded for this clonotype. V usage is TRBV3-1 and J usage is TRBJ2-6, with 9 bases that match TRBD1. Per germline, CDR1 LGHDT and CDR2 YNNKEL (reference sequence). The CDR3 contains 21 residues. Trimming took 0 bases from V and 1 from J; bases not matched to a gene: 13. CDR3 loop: CASSQDLIRDRVGSGANVLTF. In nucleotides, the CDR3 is TGTGCCAGCAGCCAAGATCTTATCCGGGACAGGGTTGGTTCTGGGGCCAACGTCCTGACTTTC.

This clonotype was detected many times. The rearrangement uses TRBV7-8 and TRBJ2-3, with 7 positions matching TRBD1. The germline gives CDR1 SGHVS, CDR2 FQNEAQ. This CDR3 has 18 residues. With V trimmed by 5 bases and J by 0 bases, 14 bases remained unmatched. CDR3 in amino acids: CASSHSLGTASSTDTQYF. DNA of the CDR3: TGTGCCAGCAGCCATTCCCTCGGGACAGCCTCTAGCACAGATACGCAGTATTTT.

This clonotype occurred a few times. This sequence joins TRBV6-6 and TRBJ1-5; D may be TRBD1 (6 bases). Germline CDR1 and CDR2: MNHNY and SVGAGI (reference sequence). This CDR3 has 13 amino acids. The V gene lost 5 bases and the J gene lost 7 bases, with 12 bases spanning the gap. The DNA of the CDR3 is TGTGCCAGCAGTAACAGGGTAGGCCAGCCCCAGCATTTT. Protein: CASSNRVGQPQHF.

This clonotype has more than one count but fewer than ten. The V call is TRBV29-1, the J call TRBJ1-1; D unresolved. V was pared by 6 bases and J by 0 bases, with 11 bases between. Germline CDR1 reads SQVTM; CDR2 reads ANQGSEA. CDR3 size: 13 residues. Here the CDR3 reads CSVRRNMNTEAFF. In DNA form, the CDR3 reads TGCAGCGTAAGACGGAACATGAACACTGAAGCTTTCTTT. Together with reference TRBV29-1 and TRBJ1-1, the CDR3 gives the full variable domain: SAVISQKPSRDICQRGTSLTIQCQVDSQVTMMFWYRQQPGQSLTLIATANQGSEATYESGFVIDKFPISRPNLTFSTLTVSNMSPEDSSIYLCSVRRNMNTEAFFGQGTRLTVV.

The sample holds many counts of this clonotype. The CDR3: CASSLKPGTRDNEQFF. CDR3 nucleotides: TGTGCCAGCAGCCTAAAGCCCGGGACTAGAGATAATGAGCAGTTCTTC. The V call is TRBV7-9, the J call TRBJ2-1; 8 bases are shared with TRBD2. Germline V gene sequence: CDR1 SEHNR, CDR2 FQNEAQ (reference sequence). V lost 5 bases to trimming and J lost 7 bases; unmatched junction nucleotides: 13. CDR3 size: 16 residues.

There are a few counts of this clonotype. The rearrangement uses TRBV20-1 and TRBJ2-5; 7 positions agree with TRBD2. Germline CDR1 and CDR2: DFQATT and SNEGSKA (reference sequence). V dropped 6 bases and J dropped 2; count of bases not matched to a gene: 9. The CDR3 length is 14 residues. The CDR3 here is CSAPLSGVQETQYF. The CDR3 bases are TGCAGTGCACCACTCAGCGGGGTTCAAGAGACCCAGTACTTC.

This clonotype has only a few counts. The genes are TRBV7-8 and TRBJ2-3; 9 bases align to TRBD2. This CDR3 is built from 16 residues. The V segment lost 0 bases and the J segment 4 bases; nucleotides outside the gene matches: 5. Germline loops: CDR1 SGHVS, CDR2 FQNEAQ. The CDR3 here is CASSLAISGGPDTQYF. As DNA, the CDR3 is TGTGCCAGCAGCTTAGCGATTAGCGGGGGCCCAGATACGCAGTATTTT.